These 27 T cell receptor beta chains share one sample of origin, sequenced in a study of T cell changes during pregnancy in multiple sclerosis. Measured with immunoSEQ multiplex PCR; TCRdb has only the in-frame clones, and not every one. Among approximately 71,000 clones listed, 80% to 95% were seen once. This sample comprised peripheral blood, obtained in the second trimester of pregnancy. The receptors originated from a female donor with multiple sclerosis, enrolled in a pregnancy study.

The chain employs TRBV5-1 and TRBJ2-1, with 11 bases matching TRBD2. The V gene's germline CDR1 is SGHRS and CDR2 YFSETQ. J gave up 6 bases and V 4 bases, and 6 bases lay outside the gene matches. The length of the CDR3 is 15 residues. CDR3 residues: CASSRTSGFGNEQFF. The CDR3 nucleotides are TGCGCCAGCAGCCGGACTAGCGGGTTTGGCAATGAGCAGTTCTTC.

V is TRBV7-6 and J is TRBJ2-5; 10 bases map to TRBD2. CDR3 size: 21 residues. Germline CDR1 reads SGHVS; CDR2 reads FNYEAQ. Germline trimming cut 4 bases from V and 0 bases from J; bases unmatched to any gene: 20. The CDR3 DNA reads TGTGCCAGCAGCTCTCCAGGGGGAGCGGGAGGGCCTTATGGGTACCAAGAGACCCAGTACTTC. Translating gives CASSSPGGAGGPYGYQETQYF. Full variable domain (outside the CDR3, taken from reference TRBV7-6 and TRBJ2-5): GAGVSQSPRYKVTKRGQDVALRCDPISGHVSLYWYRQALGQGPEFLTYFNYEAQQDKSGLPNDRFSAERPEGSISTLTIQRTEQRDSAMYRCASSSPGGAGGPYGYQETQYFGPGTRLLVL.

J is TRBJ1-3 and V is TRBV9, with TRBD1 as a possible D gene (6 bases). Germline loops: CDR1 SGDLS, CDR2 YYNGEE. V was cut by 6 bases and J by 4 bases, with 17 bases left in between. The CDR3 is made up of 15 amino acids. The CDR3 nucleotides read TGTGCCAGCAACCGAGGGGGGGCGCCGGGAAACACCATATATTTT. Translated: CASNRGGAPGNTIYF.

This clone occurred once. V is TRBV19 and J is TRBJ1-2, with D perhaps TRBD1 (5 bases). Per the germline V gene, CDR1 is LNHDA and CDR2 is SQIVND (reference sequence). The CDR3 runs to 13 residues. V lost 5 bases to trimming and J lost 4 bases, with 11 bases between them. In DNA, the CDR3 is TGTGCCAGTAGTCCCAGGGATCGCTATGGCTACACCTTC. Its protein product is CASSPRDRYGYTF.

V and J are TRBV7-9 and TRBJ2-2; D perhaps matches TRBD1 (6 bases). The CDR3 covers 16 residues. Germline V CDR1 and CDR2: SEHNR, FQNEAQ (reference sequence). V lost 4 bases to trimming and J lost 6 bases, with 18 bases between them. CDR3 amino acids: CASSSLKQGRAGELFF. CDR3 bases: TGTGCCAGCAGCTCCCTTAAACAGGGTAGGGCCGGGGAGCTGTTTTTT. Full variable domain (outside the CDR3, taken from reference TRBV7-9 and TRBJ2-2): DTGVSQNPRHKITKRGQNVTFRCDPISEHNRLYWYRQTLGQGPEFLTYFQNEAQLEKSRLLSDRFSAERPKGSFSTLEIQRTEQGDSAMYLCASSSLKQGRAGELFFGEGSRLTVL.

The chain combines TRBV29-1 with TRBJ1-1; D not resolved. The CDR3 sequence is 13 residues long. The germline V gene encodes CDR1 SQVTM and CDR2 ANQGSEA. In DNA form, the CDR3 reads TGCGTTTCTGTCTCCCCAGGAGGCACTGAAGCTTTCTTT. This encodes CVSVSPGGTEAFF.

The chain employs TRBV18 and TRBJ2-3, with TRBD1 matching 8 bases. This CDR3 region has 17 residues. Trimming removed 3 bases from V and 3 bases from J; junction bases left unmatched: 11. In germline, CDR1 is KGHSH, CDR2 LQKENI. The DNA of the CDR3 is TGTGCCAGCTCACCTCTCAGAACAGGACAGGGTACAGATACGCAGTATTTT. This codes for CASSPLRTGQGTDTQYF.

This clone was counted a few times. J is TRBJ1-6 and V is TRBV9, with TRBD1 as a possible D gene (6 bases). The germline V and J ends were trimmed by 3 bases and 8 bases, with 15 bases remaining between them. The V gene's germline CDR1 is SGDLS and CDR2 YYNGEE. This CDR3 has 15 amino acids. CDR3 in DNA: TGTGCCAGCAGCGCACAGGGAAGTGTTGATTCACCCCTCCACTTT. This sequence encodes CASSAQGSVDSPLHF.

The V and J genes are TRBV27 and TRBJ2-7; the D gene is possibly TRBD2 (6 bases). V lost 2 bases and J 3 bases, leaving 11 bases between the germline ends. The CDR3 spans 14 residues. From germline, CDR1 is MNHEY and CDR2 SMNVEV (reference sequence). In DNA, the CDR3 is TGTGCCAGCAGTTTAGGGACTGCTGTCTACGAGCAGTACTTC. This gives the protein CASSLGTAVYEQYF.

The V and J genes are TRBV11-3 and TRBJ2-1; 7 nucleotides line up with TRBD1. In germline, CDR1 is SGHNT, CDR2 YENEEA. The CDR3 is made up of 16 amino acids. Unmatched junction bases numbered 9, after V lost 1 base and J lost 6 bases. The CDR3 nucleotides are TGTGCCAGCAGCTTAGTTAGTACAGGGGCGGTCAATGAGCAGTTCTTC. Its translation: CASSLVSTGAVNEQFF. The full variable domain, completed using reference TRBV11-3 and TRBJ2-1, is EAGVVQSPRYKIIEKKQPVAFWCNPISGHNTLYWYLQNLGQGPELLIRYENEEAVDDSQLPKDRFSAERLKGVDSTLKIQPAELGDSAVYLCASSLVSTGAVNEQFFGPGTRLTVL.

The J gene is TRBJ1-1, the V gene TRBV19; no reliable D call. Looked up from germline, CDR1 is LNHDA and CDR2 is SQIVND (reference sequence). Trimming cost V 4 bases and J 1 base, with 7 bases left between them. This CDR3 has 13 residues. The CDR3, as DNA: TGTGCCAGTAGTAGTACACCGAACACTGAAGCTTTCTTT. Its protein product is CASSSTPNTEAFF. The variable domain in full, completed from reference TRBV19 and TRBJ1-1, reads DGGITQSPKYLFRKEGQNVTLSCEQNLNHDAMYWYRQDPGQGLRLIYYSQIVNDFQKGDIAEGYSVSREKKESFPLTVTSAQKNPTAFYLCASSSTPNTEAFFGQGTRLTVV.

The chain has TRBV7-8 and TRBJ2-2, with TRBD2 matching over 12 bases. The CDR3 extends over 18 amino acids. From germline, CDR1 is SGHVS and CDR2 FQNEAQ. Losses at the gene ends were 5 bases for V and 2 bases for J; bases not matched to a gene: 9. The CDR3 DNA follows: TGTGCCAGCAGCCAGGGACTAGCGGGTCAAACTAACACCGGGGAGCTGTTTTTT. Translating it yields CASSQGLAGQTNTGELFF.

CDR3 in amino acids: CASSSSGSTDTQYF. The CDR3, as DNA: TGTGCCAGCAGCTCGTCAGGAAGCACAGATACGCAGTATTTT. The chain recombines TRBV7-9 with TRBJ2-3; no reliable D call. This CDR3 comprises 14 residues. V dropped 4 bases and J dropped 0 bases, with 8 bases sitting between them. In germline, CDR1 is SEHNR, CDR2 FQNEAQ (reference sequence).

This chain links TRBV2 with TRBJ2-7; 15 nucleotides agree with TRBD2. J was trimmed by 6 bases and V by 6 bases; bases with no gene match: 9. Germline CDR1 reads SNHLY; CDR2 reads FYNNEI. The length of the CDR3 is 16 residues. This CDR3 is CASSVSGLAGGGEQYF. The CDR3, as DNA: TGTGCCAGCAGCGTCTCCGGACTAGCGGGGGGGGGCGAGCAGTACTTC.

The chain links TRBV18 to TRBJ2-7; TRBD1 matches at 9 bases. CDR3 length: 15 residues. The V segment lost 4 bases and the J segment 3 bases; nucleotides outside the gene matches: 7. CDR1 and CDR2 from the germline V gene are KGHSH and LQKENI. The CDR3 sequence is CASSLSGTGFYEQYF. The CDR3 DNA sequence: TGTGCCAGCTCACTTTCCGGGACAGGGTTCTACGAGCAGTACTTC.

V is TRBV5-1 and J is TRBJ2-6; no firm D call. This CDR3 spans 16 amino acids. Germline loops: CDR1 SGHRS, CDR2 YFSETQ. V was clipped by 0 bases and J by 2 bases, with 9 bases between them. CDR3 protein: CASSLAPGTGANVLTF. CDR3 nucleotide sequence: TGCGCCAGCAGCTTGGCGCCGGGTACTGGGGCCAACGTCCTGACTTTC.

The V and J genes are TRBV27 and TRBJ2-1; the D gene is possibly TRBD2 (6 bases). The germline V gene encodes CDR1 MNHEY and CDR2 SMNVEV (reference sequence). Trimming removed 3 bases from V and 5 bases from J, with 23 bases in between. The CDR3 covers 18 residues. The CDR3 DNA is TGTGCCAGCAGTTTTATAATGTCTGGCGGGGCGAAAAACAATGAGCAGTTCTTC. Translating gives CASSFIMSGGAKNNEQFF.

The J gene is TRBJ2-7, the V gene TRBV7-9; the match to TRBD2 covers 8 bases. This CDR3 contains 15 residues. The germline V gene encodes CDR1 SEHNR and CDR2 FQNEAQ (reference sequence). V lost 1 base to trimming and J lost 0 bases; unmatched junction nucleotides: 2. The CDR3 here is CASSLGLANSYEQYF. CDR3 coding DNA: TGTGCCAGCAGCTTAGGACTAGCGAACTCCTACGAGCAGTACTTC.

The chain recombines TRBV19 with TRBJ1-1; 8 bases agree with TRBD1. CDR3 length equals 15 residues. Unmatched junction bases numbered 5, after V lost 1 base and J lost 4 bases. Germline values: CDR1 LNHDA, CDR2 SQIVND (reference sequence). CDR3 protein: CASSIAYRGGTEAFF. The DNA for the CDR3 is TGTGCCAGTAGTATAGCGTACAGGGGGGGCACTGAAGCTTTCTTT.

The table lists this clone with a count of one. The J gene is TRBJ2-1, the V gene TRBV5-1; 7 positions agree with TRBD2. The germline CDR1 and CDR2 sequences are SGHRS and YFSETQ. The CDR3 has 13 residues. The V segment lost 8 bases and the J segment 5 bases; nucleotides outside the gene matches: 7. The CDR3 bases are TGCGCCAGTAGGTGGCGGGAGAACAATGAGCAGTTCTTC. Translation: CASRWRENNEQFF.

The CDR3 nucleotides read TGTGCCAGCAGCTCCCAGGGGGTCTGGGGCTACACCTTC. Translation gives CASSSQGVWGYTF. The chain is built from TRBV11-2 and TRBJ1-2; 7 nucleotides agree with TRBD1. V shed 4 bases, J shed 8 bases, and the junction held 7 bases outside the gene matches. The CDR3 loop spans 13 amino acids. Per germline, CDR1 SGHAT and CDR2 FQNNGV.

The rearrangement joins TRBV2 to TRBJ2-1; 8 bases map to TRBD2. The CDR3 has 14 residues. Germline CDR1 is SNHLY and CDR2 is FYNNEI. V was clipped by 7 bases and J by 10 bases; unmatched bases: 12. The CDR3 protein is CASKLAEPYREQFF. The CDR3 bases are TGTGCCAGCAAACTAGCGGAACCATATAGGGAGCAGTTCTTC.

This chain links TRBV1 with TRBJ1-1. TRBV1 is labeled a pseudogene. The CDR3 spans 16 residues. CDR3 region: CTSSQPREEGDTEAFF. CDR3 DNA: TGCACCAGCAGTCAACCACGGGAAGAAGGTGACACTGAAGCTTTCTTT.

This clone is a singleton in its sample. The J gene is TRBJ2-7, the V gene TRBV5-6, with 8 bases that match TRBD2. Germline V lookup: CDR1 SGHDT, CDR2 YYEEEE. The CDR3 runs to 16 residues. J gave up 4 bases and V 4 bases, and 13 bases lay outside the gene matches. CDR3 nucleotide sequence: TGTGCCAGCAGCGGCGAGCCGGGACTAGTAGGTTACGAGCAGTACTTC. It codes for CASSGEPGLVGYEQYF.

The chain is built from TRBV7-2 and TRBJ1-2, with 8 bases that match TRBD1. This CDR3 has 13 amino acids. V trimming: 5 bases; J trimming: 6 bases; junction bases outside the gene matches: 5. Germline V gives CDR1 SGHTA, CDR2 FQGNSA. CDR3 loop: CASSPDRGDGYTF. The CDR3 region has the DNA TGTGCCAGCAGCCCAGACAGGGGTGATGGCTACACCTTC.

This clone was detected only once. The chain joins TRBV6-1 to TRBJ2-5, with TRBD2 as a possible D gene (5 bases). Trimming shortened V by 2 bases and J by 2 bases, and 9 bases separated the two germline ends. The V gene's germline CDR1 is MNHNS and CDR2 SASEGT. CDR3 length: 14 residues. The CDR3 loop reads CASSELARQETQYF. The CDR3 DNA is TGTGCCAGCAGTGAACTAGCCCGACAAGAGACCCAGTACTTC.

This clone occurred a few times. The V and J genes are TRBV5-1 and TRBJ1-2, with 7 bases matching TRBD1. Germline V gene lookup returns CDR1 SGHRS and CDR2 YFSETQ. This CDR3 contains 12 residues. After removal of 4 bases from V and 4 bases from J, the junction contained 1 base not matched to a gene. DNA for the CDR3: TGCGCCAGCAGCACAGGGGTCTATGGCTACACCTTC. This codes for CASSTGVYGYTF.